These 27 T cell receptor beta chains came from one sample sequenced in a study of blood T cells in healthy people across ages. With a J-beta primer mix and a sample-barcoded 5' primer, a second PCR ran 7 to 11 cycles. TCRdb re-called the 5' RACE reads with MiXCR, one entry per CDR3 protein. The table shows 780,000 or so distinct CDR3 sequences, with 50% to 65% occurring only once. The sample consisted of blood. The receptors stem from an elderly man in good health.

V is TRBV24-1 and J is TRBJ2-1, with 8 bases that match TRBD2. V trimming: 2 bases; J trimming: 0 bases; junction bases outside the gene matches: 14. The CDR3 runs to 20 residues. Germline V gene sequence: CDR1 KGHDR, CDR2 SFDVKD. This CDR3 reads CATSDSFWSGGGYSYNEQFF. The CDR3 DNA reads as TGTGCCACCAGTGATTCCTTCTGGAGCGGGGGAGGCTACTCCTACAATGAGCAGTTCTTC.

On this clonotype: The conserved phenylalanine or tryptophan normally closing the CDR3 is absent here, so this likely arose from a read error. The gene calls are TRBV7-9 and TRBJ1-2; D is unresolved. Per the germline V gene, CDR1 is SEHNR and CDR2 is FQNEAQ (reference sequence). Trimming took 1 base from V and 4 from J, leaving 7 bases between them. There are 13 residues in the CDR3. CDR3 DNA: TGTGCCAGCAGCTTAGAACCGCGCTATGGCTACACCTTA. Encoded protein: CASSLEPRYGYTL.

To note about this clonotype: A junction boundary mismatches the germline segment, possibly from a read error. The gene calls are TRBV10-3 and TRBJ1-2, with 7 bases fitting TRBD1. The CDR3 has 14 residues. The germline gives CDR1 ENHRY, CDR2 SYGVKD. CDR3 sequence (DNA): TGTGCCGTCAGCCTCGGACAGGAGACCTATGGCTACACCTTC. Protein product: CAVSLGQETYGYTF.

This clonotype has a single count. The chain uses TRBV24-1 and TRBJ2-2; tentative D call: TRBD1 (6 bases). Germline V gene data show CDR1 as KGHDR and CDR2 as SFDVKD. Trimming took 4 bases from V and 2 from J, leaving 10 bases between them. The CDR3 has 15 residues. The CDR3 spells CATSDPGHNTGELFF. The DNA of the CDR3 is TGTGCCACCAGTGACCCGGGACACAACACCGGGGAGCTGTTTTTT.

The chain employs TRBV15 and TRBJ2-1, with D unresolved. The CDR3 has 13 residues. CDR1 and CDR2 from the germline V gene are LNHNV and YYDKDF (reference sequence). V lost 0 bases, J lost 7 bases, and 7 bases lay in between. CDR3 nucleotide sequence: TGTGCCACCAGCAGAGAGGTAGGGAATGAGCAGTTCTTC. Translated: CATSREVGNEQFF.

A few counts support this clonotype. In DNA, the CDR3 is TGTGCCAGCAGCCGCGCCGATCCCCCACCCGACTACACCTTC. Residues: CASSRADPPPDYTF. The chain joins TRBV7-2 to TRBJ1-2; D gene unclear. This CDR3 contains 14 residues. Germline V CDR1 and CDR2: SGHTA, FQGNSA. The V and J ends lost 5 bases and 10 bases respectively, with 20 bases between them.

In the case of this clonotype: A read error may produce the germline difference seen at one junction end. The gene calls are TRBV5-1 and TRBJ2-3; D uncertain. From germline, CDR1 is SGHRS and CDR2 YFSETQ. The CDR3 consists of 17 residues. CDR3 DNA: TGCGTCAGCAGCTTGTCGTTGGAGAGTGCTAGCACAGATACGCAGTATTTT. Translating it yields CVSSLSLESASTDTQYF.

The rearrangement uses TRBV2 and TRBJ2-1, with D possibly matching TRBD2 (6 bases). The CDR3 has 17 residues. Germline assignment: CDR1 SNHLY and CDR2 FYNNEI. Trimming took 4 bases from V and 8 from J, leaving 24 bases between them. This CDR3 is CASSGRLGLRAQDEQFF. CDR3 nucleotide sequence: TGTGCCAGCAGTGGGAGACTGGGACTCAGGGCTCAGGATGAGCAGTTCTTC.

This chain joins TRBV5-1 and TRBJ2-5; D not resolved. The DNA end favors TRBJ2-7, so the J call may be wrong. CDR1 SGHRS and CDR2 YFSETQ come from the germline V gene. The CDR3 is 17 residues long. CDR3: CASSLRVSAGDGYEQYF. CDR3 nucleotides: TGCGCCAGCAGCTTGCGAGTTTCGGCAGGCGATGGCTACGAGCAGTACTTC.

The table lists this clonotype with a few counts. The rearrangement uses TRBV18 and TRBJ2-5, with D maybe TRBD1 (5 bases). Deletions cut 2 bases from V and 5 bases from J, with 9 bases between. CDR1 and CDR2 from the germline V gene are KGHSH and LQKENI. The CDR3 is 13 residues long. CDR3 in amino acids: CASSPGRAETQYF. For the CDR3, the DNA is TGTGCCAGCTCACCAGGCAGGGCGGAGACCCAGTACTTC. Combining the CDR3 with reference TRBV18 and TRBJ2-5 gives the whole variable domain NAGVMQNPRHLVRRRGQEARLRCSPMKGHSHVYWYRQLPEEGLKFMVYLQKENIIDESGMPKERFSAEFPKEGPSILRIQQVVRGDSAAYFCASSPGRAETQYFGPGTRLLVL.

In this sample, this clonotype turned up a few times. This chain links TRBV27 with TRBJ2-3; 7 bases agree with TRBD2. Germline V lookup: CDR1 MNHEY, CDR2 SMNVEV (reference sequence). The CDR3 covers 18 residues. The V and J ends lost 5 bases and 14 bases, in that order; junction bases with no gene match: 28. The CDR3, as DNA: TGTGCCAGCAGTCCCGGTTCCGGGGCGGGAGAGATGGGGAGATACGCGTATTTT. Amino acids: CASSPGSGAGEMGRYAYF.

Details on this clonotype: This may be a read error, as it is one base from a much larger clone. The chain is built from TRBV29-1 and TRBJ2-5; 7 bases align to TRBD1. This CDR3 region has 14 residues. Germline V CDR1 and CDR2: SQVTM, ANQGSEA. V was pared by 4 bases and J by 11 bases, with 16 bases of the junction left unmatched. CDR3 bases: TGCAGCGTTGGTACAGGGGTAGGGTCCAATGAGCAGTACTTC. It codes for CSVGTGVGSNEQYF.

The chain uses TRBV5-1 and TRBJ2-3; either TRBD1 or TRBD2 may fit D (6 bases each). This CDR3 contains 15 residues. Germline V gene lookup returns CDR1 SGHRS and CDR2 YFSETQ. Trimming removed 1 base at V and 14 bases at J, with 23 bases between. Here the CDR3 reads CASSLITSKDRYAYF. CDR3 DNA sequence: TGCGCCAGCAGCTTGATCACTAGCAAGGACAGATACGCGTATTTT.

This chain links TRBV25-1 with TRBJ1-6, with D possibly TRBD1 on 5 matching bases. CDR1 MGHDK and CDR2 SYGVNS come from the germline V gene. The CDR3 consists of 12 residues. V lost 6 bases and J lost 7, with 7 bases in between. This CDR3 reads CASRSGNSPLHF. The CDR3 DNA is TGTGCCAGCAGGTCAGGGAATTCACCCCTCCACTTT.

The chain's CDR3 is CASSLLQGGSTDTQYF. The DNA for the CDR3 is TGTGCCAGCAGTTTATTGCAGGGGGGGAGCACAGATACGCAGTATTTT. This chain joins TRBV12-3 or TRBV12-4 and TRBJ2-3, with D perhaps matching TRBD1 or TRBD2 (7 bases each). The CDR3 is 16 residues long. V was clipped by 2 bases and J by 0 bases, with 12 bases between them.

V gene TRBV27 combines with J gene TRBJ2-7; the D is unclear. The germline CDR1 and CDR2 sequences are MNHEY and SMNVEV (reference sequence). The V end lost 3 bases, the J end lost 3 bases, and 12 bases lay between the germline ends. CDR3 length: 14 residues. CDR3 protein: CASSFGGDIYEQYF. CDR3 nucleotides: TGTGCCAGCAGTTTCGGCGGTGACATCTACGAGCAGTACTTC.

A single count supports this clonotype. CDR3 in amino acids: CASSTQDSYNEQYF. Here the CDR3 DNA reads TGTGCCAGCAGCACCCAGGACAGCTACAATGAGCAGTACTTC. The chain uses TRBV3-1 and TRBJ2-1; a weak D match, TRBD1 (6 bases). The J call may be wrong; the DNA end is better matched by TRBJ2-7. In germline, CDR1 is LGHDT, CDR2 YNNKEL (reference sequence). CDR3 length equals 14 residues.

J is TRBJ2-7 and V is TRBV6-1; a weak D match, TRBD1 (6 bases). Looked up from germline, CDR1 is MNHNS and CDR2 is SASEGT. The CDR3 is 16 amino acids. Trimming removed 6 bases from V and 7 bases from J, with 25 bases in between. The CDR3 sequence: CASRETSRRGRREQYF. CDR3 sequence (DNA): TGTGCCAGCAGGGAAACTTCTCGCAGGGGTCGAAGGGAGCAGTACTTC.

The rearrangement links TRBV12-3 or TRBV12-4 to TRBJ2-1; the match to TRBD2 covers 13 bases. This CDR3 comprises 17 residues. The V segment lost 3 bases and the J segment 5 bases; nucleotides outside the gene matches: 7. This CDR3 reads CASSFPGTSGTNNEQFF. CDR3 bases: TGTGCCAGCAGTTTCCCCGGGACTAGCGGGACAAACAATGAGCAGTTCTTC.

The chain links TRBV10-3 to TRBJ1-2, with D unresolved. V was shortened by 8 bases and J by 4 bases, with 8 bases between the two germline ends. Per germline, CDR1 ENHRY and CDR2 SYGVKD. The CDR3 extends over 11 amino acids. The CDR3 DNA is TGTGCCATCGGCCAGATCTATGGCTACACCTTC. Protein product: CAIGQIYGYTF.

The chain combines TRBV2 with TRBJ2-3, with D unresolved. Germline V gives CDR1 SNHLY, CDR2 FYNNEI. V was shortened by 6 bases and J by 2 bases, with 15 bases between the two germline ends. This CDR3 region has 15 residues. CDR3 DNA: TGTGCCAGCAGAAAATTAGTTGTCGACACAGATACGCAGTATTTT. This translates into CASRKLVVDTDTQYF.

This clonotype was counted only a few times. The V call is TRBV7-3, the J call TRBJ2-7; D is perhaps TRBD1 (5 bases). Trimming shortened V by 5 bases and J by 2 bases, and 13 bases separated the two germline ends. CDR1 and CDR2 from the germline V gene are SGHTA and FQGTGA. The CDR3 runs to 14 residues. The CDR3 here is CASSTQGTAYEQYF. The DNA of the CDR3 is TGTGCCAGCAGCACGCAGGGTACCGCCTACGAGCAGTACTTC.

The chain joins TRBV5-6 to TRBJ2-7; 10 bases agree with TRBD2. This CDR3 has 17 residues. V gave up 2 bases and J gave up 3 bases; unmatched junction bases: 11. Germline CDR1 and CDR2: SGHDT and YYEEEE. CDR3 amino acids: CASSFRRIVAGGYEQYF. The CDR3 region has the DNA TGTGCCAGCAGCTTCCGACGTATAGTAGCGGGAGGCTACGAGCAGTACTTC.

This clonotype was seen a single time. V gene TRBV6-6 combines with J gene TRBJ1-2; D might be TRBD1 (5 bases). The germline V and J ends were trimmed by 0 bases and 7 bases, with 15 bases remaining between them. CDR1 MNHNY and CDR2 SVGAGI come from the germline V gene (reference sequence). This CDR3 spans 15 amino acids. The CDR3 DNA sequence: TGTGCCAGCAGTTACTCATCGGGGGAGATGGCTGGCTACACCTTC. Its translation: CASSYSSGEMAGYTF.

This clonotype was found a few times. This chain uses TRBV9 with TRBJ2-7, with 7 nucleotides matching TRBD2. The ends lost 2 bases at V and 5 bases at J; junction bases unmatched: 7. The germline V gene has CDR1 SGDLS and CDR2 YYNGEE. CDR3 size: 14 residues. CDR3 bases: TGTGCCAGCAGCGTCGGACTAGTCCCCGACGAGCAGTACTTC. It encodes CASSVGLVPDEQYF.

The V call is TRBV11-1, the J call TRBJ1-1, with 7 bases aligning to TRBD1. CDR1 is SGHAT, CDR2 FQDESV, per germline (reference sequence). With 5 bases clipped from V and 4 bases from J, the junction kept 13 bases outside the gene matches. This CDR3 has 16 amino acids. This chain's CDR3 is CASSREGALTSTEAFF. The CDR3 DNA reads TGTGCCAGCAGCAGAGAGGGGGCGTTGACATCCACTGAAGCTTTCTTT.

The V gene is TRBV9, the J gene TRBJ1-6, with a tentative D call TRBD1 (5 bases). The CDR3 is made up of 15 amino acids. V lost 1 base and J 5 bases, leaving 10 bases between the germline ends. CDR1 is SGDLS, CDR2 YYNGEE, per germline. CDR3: CASSVSGGNNSPLHF. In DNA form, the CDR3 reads TGTGCCAGCAGCGTATCCGGGGGGAATAATTCACCCCTCCACTTT.